These 13 T cell receptor beta chains were all obtained from the same sample, sequenced in a study of human T cells and chemical hapten exposure. TCRdb used MiXCR to reprocess the RACE reads, holding one entry per CDR3 protein. The table shows about 76,000 distinct CDR3 sequences, with about an eighth occurring only once. Time point here: patch test 3, about 24 weeks after DPC sensitization. Treatment given: therapeutic diphenylcyclopropenone sensitization with weekly scalp DPC. This specimen was whole blood, taken in connection with sensitization to the hapten diphenylcyclopropenone (DPC). The receptors were gathered from a woman aged 45-65 years with alopecia areata. Some clones in this sample may be carry-over from other donors' samples.

The CDR3 region is CSVTGAYNEQFF. Written as DNA, the CDR3 is TGCAGCGTTACGGGGGCCTACAATGAGCAGTTCTTC. V usage is TRBV29-1 and J usage is TRBJ2-1; a weak D match, TRBD2 (6 bases). The CDR3 has 12 residues. Per germline, CDR1 SQVTM and CDR2 ANQGSEA. V lost 5 bases to trimming and J lost 2 bases, with 7 bases between them.

This clonotype was seen a few times. The gene calls are TRBV2 and TRBJ2-2; possible D gene TRBD1, 5 bases. CDR3 length: 14 amino acids. V was cut by 6 bases and J by 1 base, with 9 bases left in between. The germline V gene has CDR1 SNHLY and CDR2 FYNNEI. CDR3 bases: TGTGCCAGCAGCGAGACAGTGAACACCGGGGAGCTGTTTTTT. Protein: CASSETVNTGELFF.

J is TRBJ2-7 and V is TRBV20-1; D is possibly TRBD2 (6 bases). Deletions cut 5 bases from V and 3 bases from J, with 20 bases between. The CDR3 contains 15 residues. Per germline, CDR1 DFQATT and CDR2 SNEGSKA (reference sequence). The CDR3 sequence is CSAFRAAGRYYEQYF. In nucleotides, the CDR3 is TGCAGTGCTTTCCGGGCAGCGGGCCGTTACTACGAGCAGTACTTC.

V is TRBV12-3 or TRBV12-4 and J is TRBJ1-4, with a weak D call TRBD1 (6 bases). The germline V and J ends were trimmed by 5 bases and 10 bases, with 17 bases remaining between them. The CDR3 contains 14 residues. The CDR3 reads CASSRDRRERKLFF. For the CDR3, the DNA is TGTGCCAGCAGTCGTGACAGGAGGGAGAGAAAACTGTTTTTT.

There are many counts of this clonotype. This sequence joins TRBV5-1 and TRBJ1-6; D might be TRBD1 (5 bases). Germline CDR1 and CDR2: SGHRS and YFSETQ. There are 16 residues in the CDR3. V was pared by 2 bases and J by 0 bases, with 9 bases between. The CDR3 bases are TGCGCCAGCAGCTTTGGGGACGGCTCCTATAATTCACCCCTCCACTTT. The encoded protein is CASSFGDGSYNSPLHF.

As regards this clonotype: The germline gene is not matched at one end of the junction; a read error may be the cause. V and J are TRBV29-1 and TRBJ1-3, with D hard to call. The CDR3 sequence is 15 residues long. Germline V gene lookup returns CDR1 SQVTM and CDR2 ANQGSEA. The chain's CDR3 is CTVEDPPRSGNTIYF. The CDR3 bases are TGCACCGTTGAAGATCCCCCCAGGTCTGGAAACACCATATATTTT.

V usage is TRBV5-4 and J usage is TRBJ2-6, with D tentatively TRBD1 (6 bases). This CDR3 contains 18 residues. Deletions cut 1 base from V and 4 bases from J, with 18 bases between. Germline values: CDR1 SGHNT, CDR2 YYREEE (reference sequence). CDR3 in amino acids: CASSLPNRASLGANVLTF. CDR3 DNA sequence: TGTGCCAGCAGCTTGCCAAACAGGGCCAGTCTGGGGGCCAACGTCCTGACTTTC.

This clonotype was seen repeatedly, ten times or more. This sequence joins TRBV29-1 and TRBJ2-5; 9 bases match TRBD1. This CDR3 has 12 residues. The ends lost 7 bases at V and 4 bases at J; junction bases unmatched: 4. CDR1 and CDR2 (germline): SQVTM, ANQGSEA. The CDR3 loop reads CSGGQGLETQYF. The CDR3 DNA reads as TGCAGCGGTGGACAGGGGCTAGAGACCCAGTACTTC. Combining the CDR3 with reference TRBV29-1 and TRBJ2-5 gives the whole variable domain SAVISQKPSRDICQRGTSLTIQCQVDSQVTMMFWYRQQPGQSLTLIATANQGSEATYESGFVIDKFPISRPNLTFSTLTVSNMSPEDSSIYLCSGGQGLETQYFGPGTRLLVL.

There are many counts of this clonotype. The rearrangement joins TRBV11-2 to TRBJ2-4; D is possibly TRBD1 (7 bases). This CDR3 is built from 19 residues. V lost 1 base, J lost 1 base, and 20 bases lay in between. Germline V gene data show CDR1 as SGHAT and CDR2 as FQNNGV. CDR3 coding DNA: TGTGCCAGCAGCTTAGTGTACAGGGGTTCGGGAGTGGCCAAAAACATTCAGTACTTC. This gives the protein CASSLVYRGSGVAKNIQYF.

The genes are TRBV20-1 and TRBJ2-3; D is unresolved. The germline V and J ends were trimmed by 2 bases and 5 bases, with 14 bases remaining between them. The CDR3 is made up of 14 amino acids. Germline values: CDR1 DFQATT, CDR2 SNEGSKA (reference sequence). The CDR3 sequence: CSARIPARLDTQYF. The DNA of the CDR3 is TGCAGTGCTAGAATCCCCGCTAGACTAGATACGCAGTATTTT.

V gene TRBV12-3 or TRBV12-4 combines with J gene TRBJ2-1; D is ambiguous. V shed 5 bases and J shed 5 bases, with 7 bases lying between them. The CDR3 has 12 amino acids. The CDR3 spells CASSNFHNEQFF. CDR3 in DNA: TGTGCCAGCAGTAACTTCCACAATGAGCAGTTCTTC.

This clonotype occurred a few times. J is TRBJ1-2 and V is TRBV3-1; D is possibly TRBD1 (5 bases). The ends were cut back, 5 bases at V and 4 bases at J, with 14 bases in the middle. The germline V gene has CDR1 LGHDT and CDR2 YNNKEL (reference sequence). The CDR3 has 14 residues. CDR3 in amino acids: CASSNREGVYGYTF. CDR3 bases: TGTGCCAGCAGCAACCGTGAAGGGGTCTATGGCTACACCTTC. The variable domain in full, with the rest retrieved from reference TRBV3-1 and TRBJ1-2, is DTAVSQTPKYLVTQMGNDKSIKCEQNLGHDTMYWYKQDSKKFLKIMFSYNNKELIINETVPNRFSPKSPDKAHLNLHINSLELGDSAVYFCASSNREGVYGYTFGSGTRLTVV.

This clonotype was seen a few times. The chain has TRBV20-1 and TRBJ2-3; tentatively, D is TRBD2 (5 bases). Germline CDR1 reads DFQATT; CDR2 reads SNEGSKA (reference sequence). The CDR3 extends over 16 amino acids. V shed 5 bases and J shed 5 bases, with 23 bases lying between them. The DNA of the CDR3 is TGCAGTGCTCCTCCACAGAACCCGGGAAGGATAGATACGCAGTATTTT. It yields the protein CSAPPQNPGRIDTQYF.